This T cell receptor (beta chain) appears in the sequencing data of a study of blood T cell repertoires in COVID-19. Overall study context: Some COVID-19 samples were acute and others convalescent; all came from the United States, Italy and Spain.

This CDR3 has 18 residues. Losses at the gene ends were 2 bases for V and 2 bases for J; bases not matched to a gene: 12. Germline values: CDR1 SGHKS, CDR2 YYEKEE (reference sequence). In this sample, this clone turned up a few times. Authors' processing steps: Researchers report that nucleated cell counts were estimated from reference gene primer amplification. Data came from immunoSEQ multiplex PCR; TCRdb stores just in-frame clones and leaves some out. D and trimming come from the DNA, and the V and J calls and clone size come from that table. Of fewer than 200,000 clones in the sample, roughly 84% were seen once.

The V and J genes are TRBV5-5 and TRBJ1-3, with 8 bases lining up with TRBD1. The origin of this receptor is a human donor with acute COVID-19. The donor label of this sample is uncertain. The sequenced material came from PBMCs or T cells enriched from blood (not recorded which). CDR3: CASSLRGSGQAAGNTIYF. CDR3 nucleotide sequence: TGTGCCAGCAGCTTAAGGGGTTCGGGACAGGCGGCTGGAAACACCATATATTTT.